This T cell receptor beta chain was documented in a study of T cell responses to AZD1222 COVID-19 vaccine. Method: immunoSEQ multiplex PCR; TCRdb's copy keeps in-frame clones and lacks some. Here the sample spans about 120,000 clones, around 87% being singletons. The CDR3 covers 13 residues. Germline V gene lookup returns CDR1 LNHDA and CDR2 SQIVND (reference sequence). The junction had 4 bases not matched to a gene; V was cut back by 7 bases and J by 5 bases. This chain uses TRBV19 with TRBJ1-5; TRBD1 matches at 8 bases. Sequences were derived from peripheral blood, sampled 28 days after the second AZD1222 dose. The sequence derives from an adult who received the AZD1222 COVID-19 vaccine. CDR3 residues: CASKNRGYQPQHF. CDR3 in DNA: TGTGCCAGTAAGAACAGGGGGTATCAGCCCCAGCATTTT.